The source of this TCR beta chain is a study of beta chain features in type 1 diabetes (dated by TCRdb to the late 2010s). At the level of the whole study: Patients and healthy donors did not differ in mean age, gender distribution, total cell number or subset yield. Regulatory and stem cell-like memory subsets were obtained from only 8 patients and roughly eight healthy donors, while naive and central memory subsets were obtained from all 30 or so donors. A total of about 110 million sorted cells were examined across all samples, and the number of cells per subset was strongly correlated with RNA yield. The study compared TCRB repertoires of sorted circulating CD4+ T cell subsets between recently diagnosed type 1 diabetes patients and matched healthy donors. Study-level results and caveats: Only small numbers of individuals were included in the HLA sub-analyses, which left unresolved whether HLA type had any influence on TCRB rearrangement. In all four CD4+ subsets, TCRB CDR3 length was moderately but significantly shorter in type 1 diabetes patients. Fewer insertions and more nucleotide deletions at VDJ recombination sites were observed in patients with type 1 diabetes, implying thymic rearrangement abnormalities. Naive, central memory and regulatory TCRB repertoires appeared more similar among patients than among healthy donors. Because cDNA was sequenced instead of genomic DNA, highly expressing activated cells could be over-represented, though the groups showed no difference in activation or CD3 levels. Shorter templates might have been favored by PCR, but patient and control samples were amplified and corrected together, so both groups would have been affected equally by any skew.

This clone was seen a few times. Which antigen it targets is not known. Base quality data are lacking; no much larger clone is found one base away. The entire amount of isolated RNA was reverse transcribed using the High Capacity cDNA Reverse Transcription Kit, so the sequenced TCRB transcripts were expressed ones. Deep immunoSEQ sequencing was applied to naive, central memory and regulatory T cell samples, giving an average of roughly 3.3 million total reads per sample. Sorted cells were lysed in RLT buffer and RNA was extracted with DNase-treated RNeasy Micro or Mini kits, depending on cell number. To prevent cross-contamination, each cell subset was processed individually, whereas patient and healthy donor samples were processed jointly. The immunoSEQ multiplex PCR was used to amplify TCRB sequences from cDNA, yielding 87-bp fragments that span the CDR3 region. Amplicons were sequenced on the Illumina HiSeq platform. Processing in the source paper ran as follows. Synthetic template baselines were used to correct PCR bias computationally, reads within Hamming distance 2 were collapsed, and singletons that could not be merged were discarded. Reads were aligned against IMGT to assign V, D and J genes, CDR3 length and insertions or deletions at six rearrangement sites. Within each subset, clonotype counts were normalized to sorted cell number, and only after that were true diversity and Gini coefficients computed with the tcR R package. The overlap coefficient, calculated on TCRB nucleotide sequences, was used to measure repertoire sharing. As a proxy for the pre-selection repertoire, out-of-frame TCRB sequences from naive cells were analyzed. TCRdb provides this immuneACCESS table in a form limited to in-frame rearrangements. Some clones are lacking; in checked studies, under half of them reflect an unresolved V gene, and why the rest are absent is not known. V and J calls and clone size follow that table, whereas D and trimming were derived from the DNA. For this sample there are 400,000 or so clones; over 9.5% appear just once. Of the sample, 0.0095% to 0.012% is held by the ten largest clones.

A single peripheral blood draw of around 0.11 L on average was collected from each donor into heparinised tubes. A BD FACSAria II and a panel including CD45RO, CCR7, CD25, CD127, CD95 and CD27 were used to sort naive, central memory, regulatory and stem cell-like memory CD4+ T cells. A purity above 98% was achieved for all sorted populations. PBMCs were separated immediately by Lymphoprep density gradient centrifugation and were stained directly, without being cultured. So that batch effects would be minimized, each experiment stained and sorted samples in pairs, pairing one healthy donor with one patient. The germline V gene sets CDR1 to KGHSH and CDR2 to LQKENI. V is shortened by 0 bases, J by 2 bases, and the region joining them spans 5 bases. The CDR3 goes from the cysteine to the phenylalanine over 14 residues. Solely the CDR3 DNA is kept, with 42 bases framed from the first base.

The source of this sequence is a woman aged 18-29 years with type 1 diabetes. Material: naive CD4+ T cells from blood. The cell subset or site label for this specimen denotes: true naive CD4+ T cells. The chain is assembled from TRBV18 and TRBJ2-4; the D gene lacks a confident call. The CDR3 region: CASSPPFSKNIQYF. The nucleotides are TGTGCCAGCTCACCACCGTTCTCCAAAAACATTCAGTACTTC.